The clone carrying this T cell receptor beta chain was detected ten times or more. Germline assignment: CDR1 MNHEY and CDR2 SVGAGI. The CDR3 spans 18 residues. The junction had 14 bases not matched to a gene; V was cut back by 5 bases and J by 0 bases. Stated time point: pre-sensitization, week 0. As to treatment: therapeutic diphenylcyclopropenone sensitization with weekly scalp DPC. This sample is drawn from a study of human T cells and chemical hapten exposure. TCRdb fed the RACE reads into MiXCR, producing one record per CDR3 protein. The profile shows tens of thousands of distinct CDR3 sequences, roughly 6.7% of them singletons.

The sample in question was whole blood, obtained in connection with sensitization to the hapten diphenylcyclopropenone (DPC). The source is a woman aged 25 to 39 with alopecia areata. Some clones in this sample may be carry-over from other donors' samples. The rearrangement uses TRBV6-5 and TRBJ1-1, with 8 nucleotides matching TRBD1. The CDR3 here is CASSEKRQGLGMNTEAFF. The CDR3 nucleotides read TGTGCCAGCAGTGAAAAAAGACAGGGGCTGGGGATGAACACTGAAGCTTTCTTT.